A selection of T cell receptor beta chains follows, all from one sample in a study of cytotoxic CD8 clonotypes in ibrutinib-treated CLL. TCRdb keeps only in-frame clones here, not all; method: immunoSEQ multiplex PCR. The sample carries nearly 300,000 clones, roughly 76% recorded once. The material was PBMCs, obtained at disease progression, from a patient treated with ibrutinib. The receptor source for this set is a human donor with chronic lymphocytic leukemia. The CDR3 runs from the conserved cysteine through the conserved F or W. Each record gives: V gene, clone size, D gene, J gene, CDR3 DNA, CDR3 protein. A D gene is named only where the DNA matches it firmly. Size tells how often a clone was seen (once, few, many) or the class of an expanded clone, and some rows leave it out.

TRBV27	NA	TRBD2	TRBJ2-7	TGTGCCAGCAGTCCAGGGACTAGCGGGAGCTACGAGCAGTACTTC	CASSPGTSGSYEQYF
TRBV6-1	NA	NA	TRBJ1-2	TGTGCCAGCAGTGGGTTGGTTGACTCTAACTATGGCTACACCTTC	CASSGLVDSNYGYTF
TRBV5-1	once	NA	TRBJ2-1	TGCGCCAGCAGCTTGGCAATAGGTTTGAATGAGCAGTTCTTC	CASSLAIGLNEQFF
TRBV10-3	NA	NA	TRBJ1-6	TGTGCCATCAGTGCGCACACGGGAGGGTCACCCCTCCACTTT	CAISAHTGGSPLHF
TRBV19	NA	NA	TRBJ1-2	TGTGCCAGTAGTATAGGGTTGAACTATGGTGGCTACACCTTC	CASSIGLNYGGYTF
TRBV18	NA	NA	TRBJ2-2	TGTGCCAGCTCACCTACGCGAGGGTTCACCGGGGAGCTGTTTTTT	CASSPTRGFTGELFF
TRBV4-1	NA	TRBD2	TRBJ2-5	TGCGCCAGCAGCCAAGACAAGGGACTAGCGGGGGCCCAAGAGACCCAGTACTTC	CASSQDKGLAGAQETQYF
TRBV18	NA	TRBD1	TRBJ1-2	TGTGCCAGCTCACCGGGGACAGGGGCTGGCTACACCTTC	CASSPGTGAGYTF
TRBV7-9	many	NA	TRBJ2-1	TGTGCCAGCAGCTTAGGGGGGGTCTACAATGAGCAGTTCTTC	CASSLGGVYNEQFF
TRBV6-5	NA	TRBD2	TRBJ2-1	TGTGCCAGCAGCCGACTAGCGGCGCGTGACAATGAGCAGTTCTTC	CASSRLAARDNEQFF
TRBV18	NA	TRBD1	TRBJ2-2	TGTGCCAGCTCACCCCGACAGGGGGCCGGGGAGCTGTTTTTT	CASSPRQGAGELFF
TRBV7-3	NA	TRBD2	TRBJ2-1	TGTGCCAGCAGCTTTAGCGGGAGCTACAATGAGCAGTTCTTC	CASSFSGSYNEQFF
TRBV11-3	NA	NA	TRBJ1-2	TGTGCCAGCAGCTTAGCAGGGTTTCGTGGCTACACCTTC	CASSLAGFRGYTF
TRBV6-5	NA	TRBD1	TRBJ1-3	TGTGCCACAGGGACAGGGTCTGGAAACACCATATATTTT	CATGTGSGNTIYF
TRBV4-1	NA	NA	TRBJ2-1	TGCGCCAGCAGCCATGGGGGAGGAGCCAACAATGAGCAGTTCTTC	CASSHGGGANNEQFF
TRBV5-1	NA	NA	TRBJ1-2	TGCGCCAGCAGCTCCCGGCAGGCTGCTAACTATGGCTACACCTTC	CASSSRQAANYGYTF
TRBV6-4	NA	NA	TRBJ2-3	TGTGCCAGCAGTGCAGCTTGGAACACAGATACGCAGTATTTT	CASSAAWNTDTQYF
TRBV6-6	NA	NA	TRBJ2-2	TGTGCCAGCAGCCGAACCGGGGAGCTGTTTTTT	CASSRTGELFF
TRBV6-5	NA	TRBD1	TRBJ2-7	TGTGCCAGCAGTCGGACAGGGGTGAGCTACGAGCAGTACTTC	CASSRTGVSYEQYF
TRBV10-1	NA	NA	TRBJ2-7	TGCGCCAGCAGTTCGGGACGTGGGTCATCCTACGAGCAGTACTTC	CASSSGRGSSYEQYF
TRBV2	NA	TRBD1	TRBJ1-5	TGTGCCAGCAGGGCGGGACAGGGGATTACTCAGCCCCAGCATTTT	CASRAGQGITQPQHF
TRBV23-1	NA	TRBD1	TRBJ2-1	TGCGCCAGCAGTCAATGGGACAGGGACCCCAATGAGCAGTTCTTC	CASSQWDRDPNEQFF
TRBV9	NA	NA	TRBJ1-5	TGTGCCAGCAGCGATCACTGGGCCTCCAATCAGCCCCAGCATTTT	CASSDHWASNQPQHF
TRBV6-5	NA	NA	TRBJ1-2	TGTGCCAGCAGTGCCGCCCCGGTCTATGGCTACACCTTC	CASSAAPVYGYTF
TRBV28	once	NA	TRBJ2-1	TGTGCCAGCAGTTTTCCGCGGGTTGGGTTCAATGAGCAGTTCTTC	CASSFPRVGFNEQFF
TRBV2	NA	TRBD1	TRBJ2-7	TGTGCCAGCGGGACAGTCTACGAGCAGTACTTC	CASGTVYEQYF
TRBV6-5	NA	NA	TRBJ2-3	TGTGCCAGCAGCCGTGGGACTGGAGAGGATACGCAGTATTTT	CASSRGTGEDTQYF
TRBV4-1	once	NA	TRBJ2-7	TGCGCCAGCAGCCAAGAGTTAAACTGGCAGGGACCCTACGAGCAGTACTTC	CASSQELNWQGPYEQYF
TRBV9	NA	NA	TRBJ2-5	TGTGCCAGCAGCGTAGGTGTGGGCCAGGAAGAGACCCAGTACTTC	CASSVGVGQEETQYF
TRBV9	NA	NA	TRBJ1-1	TGTGCCAGCAGCGCGACCCTGTTGGGAACGAACACTGAAGCTTTCTTT	CASSATLLGTNTEAFF
TRBV11-2	NA	TRBD1	TRBJ2-5	TGTGCCAGTAAGCCGGTTGCCGAGGGACAGGGATCTCCAGAGACCCAGTACTTC	CASKPVAEGQGSPETQYF
TRBV6-6	NA	NA	TRBJ1-4	TGTGCCAGCCTAGACAGATCTAATGAAAAACTGTTTTTT	CASLDRSNEKLFF
TRBV11-2	NA	NA	TRBJ1-2	TGTGCCAGCAGCCCGAACTCTAACTATGGCTACACCTTC	CASSPNSNYGYTF
TRBV28	NA	NA	TRBJ1-2	TGTGCCAGCAGTTCTTACAACGAGGGACATCGAACAGGCTACACCTTC	CASSSYNEGHRTGYTF
TRBV28	once	NA	TRBJ1-5	TGTGCCAGCAGTCAACCGGGACAACCCTGGGGTATTGGCAATCAGCCCCAGCATTTT	CASSQPGQPWGIGNQPQHF
TRBV27	once	NA	TRBJ2-1	TGTGCCAGCAGTTTATTGCCGGGGGTCTACAATGAGCAGTTCTTC	CASSLLPGVYNEQFF
TRBV7-3	NA	TRBD2	TRBJ2-1	TGTGCCAGCAGCCCAAGCGGGAGTACCTACAATGAGCAGTTCTTC	CASSPSGSTYNEQFF
TRBV29-1	NA	NA	TRBJ2-3	TGCAGCGGGAGTCTGACAGATACGCAGTATTTT	CSGSLTDTQYF
TRBV5-1	NA	TRBD2	TRBJ2-3	TGCGCCAGCAGCTGGCGGAGCGGGGAAACACAGTATTTT	CASSWRSGETQYF
TRBV9	once	TRBD2	TRBJ2-1	TGTGCCAGCAGCGTAGCGTGGACTAGCGGGAGAGAGCAGTTCTTC	CASSVAWTSGREQFF
TRBV5-1	NA	NA	TRBJ2-2	TGCGCCAGCAGCTTGGAACTACACACCGGGGAGCTGTTTTTT	CASSLELHTGELFF
TRBV7-3	NA	NA	TRBJ2-1	TGTGCCAGCAGCCCGCAGGGGCGGTCCTACAATGAGCAGTTCTTC	CASSPQGRSYNEQFF
TRBV9	NA	TRBD1	TRBJ1-2	TGTGCCAGCAATCGACAGGGGGCGGACTATGGCTACACCTTC	CASNRQGADYGYTF
TRBV4-1	few	TRBD1	TRBJ1-1	TGCGCCAGCAGCTTAAAGGGACAGGGTACTTCAGAAGCTTTCTTT	CASSLKGQGTSEAFF
TRBV18	NA	NA	TRBJ1-4	TGTGCCAGCTCACCACCTCGCACGAATAATGAAAAACTGTTTTTT	CASSPPRTNNEKLFF
TRBV2	NA	TRBD2	TRBJ2-3	TGTGCCAGCAGTGCAGGACTAGCGGGGGGAACTAGCCGATTCACAGATACGCAGTATTTT	CASSAGLAGGTSRFTDTQYF
TRBV6-1	NA	TRBD1	TRBJ1-5	TGTGCCAGCAGTGCGGACAGGGTGGGCCAGCCCCAGCATTTT	CASSADRVGQPQHF
TRBV27	NA	NA	TRBJ2-3	TGTGCCAGCTCGAGACAGGAACACACAGATACGCAGTATTTT	CASSRQEHTDTQYF
TRBV6-5	NA	NA	TRBJ2-7	TGTGCCAGCAGACCCTCATCCGGGACCTTTTACGAGCAGTACTTC	CASRPSSGTFYEQYF
TRBV11-2	NA	TRBD2	TRBJ2-3	TGTGCCGCTGCGGGGGGGCTCAGAGATACGCAGTATTTT	CAAAGGLRDTQYF
TRBV4-3	NA	NA	TRBJ2-7	TGCGCCAGCAGCCAGGGGACAAGTGCGACAGTCTCCTACGAGCAGTACTTC	CASSQGTSATVSYEQYF
TRBV5-1	NA	NA	TRBJ2-3	TGCGCCAGCAGCTTGACGGGAACCACAGATACGCAGTATTTT	CASSLTGTTDTQYF
TRBV13	once	TRBD2	TRBJ2-1	TGTGCCAGCAGCTCTTTAATCTTTAGCGGGAGTAGCTACAATGAGCAGTTCTTC	CASSSLIFSGSSYNEQFF
TRBV6-1	few	NA	TRBJ1-1	TGTGCCAGCAGTGAATGGGGGGTGGCGGGCACTGAAGCTTTCTTT	CASSEWGVAGTEAFF
TRBV6-1	NA	NA	TRBJ2-7	TGTGCCAGCAGTGAAGTCGATTTATACGAGCAGTACTTC	CASSEVDLYEQYF
TRBV4-1	few	NA	TRBJ1-6	TGCGCCAGCAGCGACTACAGCAGGGTACGCAATTCACCCCTCCACTTT	CASSDYSRVRNSPLHF
TRBV4-1	NA	TRBD1	TRBJ1-5	TGCGCCAGCAGCCAGTACAGGGGTCAGCCCCAGCATTTT	CASSQYRGQPQHF
TRBV20-1	NA	NA	TRBJ1-1	TGCAGTGCCATGGGGACCTCCGAGGCTTTCTTT	CSAMGTSEAFF